Reported below is one TCR beta chain. This sample stems from a study of control samples from healthy donors and cancer patients. The data were produced by immunoSEQ multiplex PCR, yet TCRdb's version contains in-frame clones alone and is incomplete. The table for this sample gives 150,000 to 200,000 clones. Germline CDR1 reads SGDLS; CDR2 reads YYNGEE. After removal of 1 base from V and 6 bases from J, the junction contained 5 bases not matched to a gene. The CDR3 is made up of 15 amino acids. Source material: blood. This TCR came from a woman aged 25 to 39 in good health. This chain joins TRBV9 and TRBJ2-3; 10 bases agree with TRBD2. The DNA of the CDR3 is TGTGCCAGCAGCGTAAGCGGGGGGGCATCGGATACGCAGTATTTT. Amino acid sequence: CASSVSGGASDTQYF.